These T cell receptor beta chains were read from a single sample in a study of cytomegalovirus exposure and HLA in healthy donors. The data were produced by immunoSEQ multiplex PCR, yet TCRdb's version contains in-frame clones alone and is incomplete. The sample contains about 77,000 clones, about 84% of which appear only once. The specimen was PBMCs. Receptor source: a man between 40 and 49 years old in good health and CMV-seronegative. Both conserved end residues are part of each CDR3. The D gene is left open where the match is weak. Clone size is given for some rows only: seen once, a few or many times, or a class if the clone is expanded.

medium-sized	TRBV5-8	TRBJ1-5	TRBD1	CASTMGQDNQPQHF	TGTGCCAGCACCATGGGACAGGACAATCAGCCCCAGCATTTT
few	TRBV7-9	TRBJ1-1	TRBD1	CASTQGVGLTLYTEAFF	TGTGCCAGCACTCAGGGGGTAGGACTCACCCTCTACACTGAAGCTTTCTTT
NA	TRBV5-6	TRBJ1-5	NA	CASSLGGQGNQPQHF	TGTGCCAGCAGCTTGGGGGGCCAGGGCAATCAGCCCCAGCATTTT
once	TRBV6-5	TRBJ1-5	NA	CASSYRQTSNQPQHF	TGTGCCAGCAGTTATCGACAGACTAGCAATCAGCCCCAGCATTTT
few	TRBV19	TRBJ2-3	NA	CASSIGPERDTQYF	TGTGCCAGTAGTATAGGTCCGGAGCGAGATACGCAGTATTTT
NA	TRBV11-2	TRBJ1-1	NA	CASSPQGRRNTEAFF	TGTGCCAGCAGCCCACAGGGCCGAAGGAACACTGAAGCTTTCTTT
once	TRBV5-1	TRBJ1-6	TRBD1	CASSPRTGYYNSPLHF	TGCGCCAGCAGCCCAAGGACAGGGTACTATAATTCACCCCTCCACTTT
once	TRBV7-9	TRBJ2-1	TRBD2	CASSNPGLATGNEQFF	TGTGCCAGCAGCAACCCGGGACTAGCGACTGGGAATGAGCAGTTCTTC
NA	TRBV5-1	TRBJ1-2	TRBD1	CASSPGTADYGYTF	TGCGCCAGCAGCCCCGGGACAGCTGACTATGGCTACACCTTC
NA	TRBV28	TRBJ1-2	NA	CASSPLNYGYTF	TGTGCCAGCAGCCCACTTAACTATGGCTACACCTTC
NA	TRBV7-9	TRBJ1-4	TRBD1	CSSSFKGQRNEKLFF	TGTTCCAGCAGCTTTAAGGGACAGCGTAATGAAAAACTGTTTTTT
few	TRBV5-5	TRBJ1-5	TRBD1	CASSLGGQGRTQPQHF	TGTGCCAGCAGCTTGGGGGGACAGGGGAGGACTCAGCCCCAGCATTTT
NA	TRBV30	TRBJ2-3	TRBD2	CAWSVGAGVTDTQYF	TGTGCCTGGAGTGTTGGTGCGGGGGTTACAGATACGCAGTATTTT
once	TRBV9	TRBJ2-1	TRBD2	CASSKTSGGYNEQFF	TGTGCCAGCAGCAAGACTAGCGGGGGATACAATGAGCAGTTCTTC
NA	TRBV7-9	TRBJ1-3	NA	CASSPSLMALAAGNTIYF	TGTGCCAGCAGCCCAAGTTTAATGGCTTTGGCGGCTGGAAACACCATATATTTT
NA	TRBV6-4	TRBJ1-5	NA	CASSADSNQPQHF	TGTGCCAGCAGTGCAGATAGCAATCAGCCCCAGCATTTT
NA	TRBV30	TRBJ2-7	NA	CAWSEGANYEQYF	TGTGCCTGGAGTGAAGGGGCCAACTACGAGCAGTACTTC
once	TRBV28	TRBJ2-7	TRBD1	CASSSGQGARYEQYF	TGTGCCAGCAGCTCTGGACAGGGGGCTAGGTACGAGCAGTACTTC
NA	TRBV18	TRBJ1-5	TRBD1	CASATGTALYSNQPQHF	TGTGCCAGCGCAACCGGGACAGCCCTGTATAGCAATCAGCCCCAGCATTTT
NA	TRBV28	TRBJ1-4	NA	CASSLWDIRLGNEKLFF	TGTGCCAGCAGTTTATGGGACATCCGATTAGGTAATGAAAAACTGTTTTTT
once	TRBV7-6	TRBJ1-3	NA	CASSLAGHGNTIYF	TGTGCCAGCAGCTTAGCGGGACATGGAAACACCATATATTTT
few	TRBV7-2	TRBJ1-5	NA	CASSLAGDQPQHF	TGTGCCAGCAGCTTAGCAGGAGACCAGCCCCAGCATTTT
NA	TRBV2	TRBJ1-1	TRBD1	CASNAQGVTEAFF	TGTGCCAGCAATGCACAGGGGGTGACTGAAGCTTTCTTT
NA	TRBV28	TRBJ1-2	TRBD1	CASSPQDRVAGYTF	TGTGCCAGCAGTCCTCAGGACAGGGTGGCTGGCTACACCTTC
NA	TRBV7-6	TRBJ2-5	TRBD1	CASSFLGQGSETQYF	TGTGCCAGCAGCTTCCTAGGACAGGGAAGTGAGACCCAGTACTTC
NA	TRBV28	TRBJ2-1	TRBD1	CASSSYPGQVSSYNEQFF	TGTGCCAGCAGTTCGTATCCTGGACAGGTTAGCTCCTACAATGAGCAGTTCTTC
once	TRBV5-1	TRBJ2-1	NA	CASSNSGSYNEQFF	TGCGCCAGCAGCAACTCAGGCTCCTACAATGAGCAGTTCTTC
NA	TRBV5-4	TRBJ2-7	TRBD2	CASSPLAGAPEQYF	TGTGCCAGCAGCCCGCTAGCGGGGGCTCCCGAGCAGTACTTC
NA	TRBV7-9	TRBJ1-5	TRBD1	CASSLVWGQNRGSNQPQHF	TGTGCCAGCAGCTTAGTGTGGGGACAGAACAGGGGTAGTAATCAGCCCCAGCATTTT
many	TRBV6-4	TRBJ2-1	NA	CASSDSGVNEQFF	TGTGCCAGCAGTGACTCCGGGGTCAATGAGCAGTTCTTC
NA	TRBV15	TRBJ1-1	TRBD1	CATSRDRGRGTEAFF	TGTGCCACCAGCAGAGATAGGGGGCGCGGGACTGAAGCTTTCTTT
NA	TRBV19	TRBJ1-5	NA	CASSIESRNQPQHF	TGTGCCAGTAGTATAGAGTCCCGGAATCAGCCCCAGCATTTT
NA	TRBV7-3	TRBJ1-1	NA	CASSSGINTEAFF	TGTGCCAGCAGCTCGGGGATCAACACTGAAGCTTTCTTT
NA	TRBV25-1	TRBJ1-1	NA	CASRIVGSTEAFF	TGTGCCAGCAGGATAGTGGGCTCCACTGAAGCTTTCTTT
NA	TRBV6-5	TRBJ1-3	NA	CASSYSSSLSGNTIYF	TGTGCCAGCAGTTACTCGAGCTCCCTATCTGGAAACACCATATATTTT
few	TRBV6-5	TRBJ1-5	NA	CASSYSQDSNQPQHF	TGTGCCAGCAGTTACTCGCAGGATAGCAATCAGCCCCAGCATTTT
NA	TRBV5-1	TRBJ2-3	TRBD1	CASSLLTGPSTDTQYF	TGCGCCAGCAGCTTGCTGACAGGGCCGAGCACAGATACGCAGTATTTT
NA	TRBV5-1	TRBJ1-2	NA	CASSLSTENGYPF	TGCGCCAGCAGCTTGTCGACAGAAAATGGCTACCCCTTC
NA	TRBV18	TRBJ2-5	TRBD2	CASSPLSGPGRVTQYF	TGTGCCAGCTCACCACTATCCGGCCCCGGGAGGGTGACCCAGTACTTC
few	TRBV4-3	TRBJ2-4	NA	CASSQDDRNIQYF	TGCGCCAGCAGCCAAGATGACAGAAACATTCAGTACTTC
once	TRBV19	TRBJ2-1	NA	CASSIGGAYNEQFF	TGTGCCAGTAGTATAGGGGGCGCATACAATGAGCAGTTCTTC
NA	TRBV5-8	TRBJ1-4	TRBD1	CASSPGQETTNEKLFF	TGTGCCAGCAGCCCAGGACAGGAGACAACTAATGAAAAACTGTTTTTT
NA	TRBV7-2	TRBJ1-2	NA	CASSLIRQSTYGYTF	TGTGCCAGCAGCTTGATCAGACAGAGCACCTATGGCTACACCTTC